The 2 T cell receptor beta chains reported below all come from one sample, sequenced in a study of blood T cell repertoires in COVID-19. The assay was immunoSEQ multiplex PCR, and TCRdb's table has in-frame clones only and misses some. Counted here are more than 45,000 clones, 85% to 90% occurring once; the ten biggest clones make up roughly a quarter. The specimen sequenced was peripheral blood. These receptors all stem from a human donor in a cohort sampled during active COVID-19.

This chain connects TRBV6-4 to TRBJ2-1; weak D call: TRBD1 (6 bases). V gave up 0 bases and J gave up 8 bases, with 17 bases separating them. CDR3 size: 16 residues. CDR1 is MRHNA, CDR2 SNTAGT, per germline. In nucleotides, the CDR3 is TGTGCCAGCAGTGACTCGTGGGGGCAGGCTCCGTATGAGCAGTTCTTC. This sequence encodes CASSDSWGQAPYEQFF.

The chain uses TRBV25-1 and TRBJ2-7; no clear D gene. There are 12 residues in the CDR3. Germline CDR1 and CDR2: MGHDK and SYGVNS. With 4 bases removed from V and 4 bases from J, the gap between germline ends came to 8 bases. CDR3 sequence reads: CASSVSQYEQYF. The CDR3, as DNA: TGTGCCAGCAGTGTCTCACAGTACGAGCAGTACTTC.